The text below deals with one T cell receptor (beta chain). The specificity of this receptor is unknown. Nothing much larger sits one base from this clone, and base qualities are not available. The patients had resection in Japan or China between 2014 and 2017. Two lung cancer pathologists independently reviewed H&E slides to confirm the histologic diagnosis of every case. To enrich premalignant or tumor cells for nucleic acid extraction, macro-dissection was performed after pathologic assessment. FFPE tissue was used for DNA isolation with the AllPrep DNA/RNA FFPE Kit. Using the immunoSEQ hsTCRbeta Kit, TCR beta CDR3 regions were sequenced from DNA. On the study's bioinformatics: The ImmunoSEQ Analyzer was used to analyse the TCR sequencing data. T cell clonality was defined as 1 minus Pielou's evenness, calculated on productive rearrangements. T cell diversity was measured with the inverse Simpson index on productive templates. T cell density was expressed as TCR beta template counts normalized to usable DNA, with usable DNA estimated by amplifying and sequencing housekeeping genes. Two-sided Kruskal-Wallis tests were used to compare TCR metrics between histologic stages. The clones in this table, taken by TCRdb from immuneACCESS, are in-frame only. Not every clone is retained; where verified, under half of the shortfall comes from an unresolved V gene, and the cause of the rest is unknown. V and J calls and clone size are given by that table; D and trimming were obtained from the DNA. The sample data list 13,000 to 15,000 clones, and roughly 80% of these were observed just once. In total, the top ten clones hold 4.2% of the sample.

The data belong to a study of immune evolution from preneoplasia to lung adenocarcinoma (dated by TCRdb to about 2021). At the level of the whole study: HLA loss of heterozygosity was observed in roughly 6.6%, 14% and 36% of AIS, MIA and ADC lesions, respectively, and was not observed in any AAH lesions. In total, the cohort included 50 or so patients with pulmonary nodules, all of whom underwent surgical resection. Resected precursor lesions (AAH, AIS, MIA) and invasive adenocarcinomas were compared with paired morphologically normal lung tissue. The study reported that around 100 samples were used for TCR sequencing. Class I HLA alleles were inferred from exome data with POLYSOLVER, and allele-specific HLA loss was detected with LOHHLA. Sample size was based on specimen availability rather than a prior power calculation. The immune data were integrated with whole exome sequencing and methylation data obtained from the same cohort of nodules. TCR sequencing data were obtained from approximately 56 patients. The study profiled immune contexture across lung adenocarcinoma precursors and invasive adenocarcinoma using immune gene expression, TCR sequencing and multiplex immunofluorescence.

What the research found in general, with its limitations: Because every patient came from Japan and China, how well the results apply to Western populations was uncertain. The highest clonality was observed in normal lung, whereas higher T cell density and diversity but lower clonality appeared to be present in later-stage lesions. Normal lung had the highest top T cell clone frequencies, and these frequencies appeared to fall progressively from AAH through AIS, MIA and invasive adenocarcinoma. The highest T cell clonality was observed in KRAS-mutant nodules compared with EGFR-mutant or double wild-type lesions. Findings were based on association rather than direct causation; larger cohorts with long-term follow-up and longitudinal biopsies were deemed needed.

V and J are trimmed by 3 bases and 1 base, and the gene matches miss 4 bases of the junction. CDR1 is given as LNHDA and CDR2 as SQIVND, both from the germline V gene (reference sequence). Inclusive of the bounding cysteine and phenylalanine, the CDR3 is 16 residues long. Just the 48-base CDR3 DNA is kept, in frame starting at base 1. Recombination connected TRBV19 to TRBJ2-1; a stretch of 9 junction bases matches TRBD1. The sequence came from a person aged 70 to 85 with lung adenocarcinoma. Source material: FFPE minimally invasive lung adenocarcinoma tissue. This sample's cell subset or site label indicates: micro-invasive lung adenocarcinoma (MIA). The base sequence is TGTGCCAGTAGTATTAGAGGACAGGGGTCCTACAATGAGCAGTTCTTC. The resulting protein is CASSIRGQGSYNEQFF.